The 15 T cell receptor beta chains given below trace back to one sample, sequenced in a study of blood T cell repertoires in COVID-19. Produced via immunoSEQ multiplex PCR; TCRdb's table is partial and in-frame only. Of approximately 15,000 clones listed, around 92% are singletons. The source material was peripheral blood. All receptors come from a human donor in a cohort sampled during active COVID-19.

J is TRBJ1-2 and V is TRBV18, with TRBD1 matching 9 bases. J lost 4 bases, V lost 0 bases, and 0 bases had no gene match. Germline V gene data show CDR1 as KGHSH and CDR2 as LQKENI. CDR3 size: 14 residues. The CDR3 sequence: CASSPPTGGYGYTF. CDR3 nucleotides: TGTGCCAGCTCACCACCGACAGGGGGCTATGGCTACACCTTC.

J is TRBJ1-1 and V is TRBV10-2; D not resolved. Between the trimmed V and J ends, which lost 2 bases and 10 bases, there was a span of 14 bases. CDR1 WSHSY and CDR2 SAAADI come from the germline V gene. This CDR3 is built from 13 residues. The CDR3 is CASSETYLRIAFF. DNA for the CDR3: TGCGCCAGCAGTGAGACTTACCTCAGGATAGCTTTCTTT.

This clone has just one count. The CDR3 DNA reads TGTGCCAGCAGCCCCGGGGGACAGTCTAACTATGGCTACACCTTC. Translation gives CASSPGGQSNYGYTF. The chain couples TRBV4-2 to TRBJ1-2, with 7 bases lining up with TRBD1. The CDR3 sequence is 15 residues long. Germline values: CDR1 LGHNA, CDR2 YNFKEQ. V lost 4 bases, J lost 0 bases, and 5 bases stayed unmatched.

The chain recombines TRBV2 with TRBJ2-2; possible D gene TRBD1, 5 bases. CDR1 and CDR2 (germline): SNHLY, FYNNEI. The length of the CDR3 is 13 residues. Deletions cut 8 bases from V and 7 bases from J, with 14 bases between. CDR3 region: CASAGLKGGELFF. DNA of the CDR3: TGTGCCAGCGCAGGGTTAAAGGGCGGGGAGCTGTTTTTT.

The table lists this clone with a count of one. The V call is TRBV4-1, the J call TRBJ1-6; D might be TRBD1 (6 bases). CDR3 length: 15 amino acids. CDR1 MGHRA and CDR2 YSYEKL come from the germline V gene. The ends were cut back, 1 base at V and 11 bases at J, with 15 bases in the middle. CDR3 bases: TGCGCCAGCAGCCAAGTGGCAGGGGCGGCGACACCCCTCCACTTT. This codes for CASSQVAGAATPLHF.

The chain couples TRBV2 to TRBJ1-6; no reliable D call. Germline assignment: CDR1 SNHLY and CDR2 FYNNEI. V lost 2 bases, J lost 0 bases, and 8 bases lay in between. CDR3 length equals 16 residues. The CDR3 here is CASSETVSSYNSPLHF. The CDR3 DNA sequence: TGTGCCAGCAGTGAAACGGTTAGCTCCTATAATTCACCCCTCCACTTT.

This clone came up a few times. The chain employs TRBV5-4 and TRBJ1-5; 10 bases are shared with TRBD1. Losses at the gene ends were 4 bases for V and 5 bases for J; bases not matched to a gene: 6. The germline CDR1 and CDR2 sequences are SGHNT and YYREEE (reference sequence). The length of the CDR3 is 15 residues. This chain's CDR3 is CASSTGGTGDQPQHF. DNA of the CDR3: TGTGCCAGCAGCACCGGAGGGACAGGGGATCAGCCCCAGCATTTT. Drawing the rest from reference TRBV5-4 and TRBJ1-5, the complete variable domain is ETGVTQSPTHLIKTRGQQVTLRCSSQSGHNTVSWYQQALGQGPQFIFQYYREEENGRGNFPPRFSGLQFPNYSSELNVNALELDDSALYLCASSTGGTGDQPQHFGDGTRLSIL.

The chain links TRBV13 to TRBJ1-4, with D unclear. The CDR3 is 12 residues long. Germline CDR1 reads PRHDT; CDR2 reads FYEKMQ (reference sequence). Trimming removed 5 bases from V and 8 bases from J, with 9 bases in between. CDR3 region: CASSEREEKLFF. The CDR3 DNA sequence: TGTGCCAGCAGCGAAAGGGAGGAAAAACTGTTTTTT.

The V call is TRBV6-5, the J call TRBJ2-7; D perhaps matches TRBD1 (5 bases). The length of the CDR3 is 13 residues. The V end lost 6 bases, the J end lost 0 bases, and 9 bases lay between the germline ends. Germline values: CDR1 MNHEY, CDR2 SVGAGI. The CDR3 region has the DNA TGTGCCAGCAGATTGGACAACTCCTACGAGCAGTACTTC. Translation: CASRLDNSYEQYF.

The chain recombines TRBV30 with TRBJ2-5; 9 bases fit TRBD1. Unmatched junction bases numbered 0, after V lost 5 bases and J lost 5 bases. This CDR3 has 11 amino acids. Germline loops: CDR1 GTSNPN, CDR2 SVGIG (reference sequence). For the CDR3, the DNA is TGTGCCTGGGACAGGGGGGAGACCCAGTACTTC. This encodes CAWDRGETQYF.

On this clone: Its ends do not fully match the called genes, so a read error is possible. The chain is built from TRBV10-3 and TRBJ2-7; weak D call: TRBD1 (6 bases). Per the germline V gene, CDR1 is ENHRY and CDR2 is SYGVKD. The CDR3 runs 10 residues. The CDR3 loop is CEQGAYEQYF. Here the CDR3 DNA reads TGCGAACAGGGTGCCTACGAGCAGTACTTC.

The V and J genes are TRBV2 and TRBJ2-1, with TRBD2 matching over 9 bases. CDR1 and CDR2 (germline): SNHLY, FYNNEI. The CDR3 is 16 amino acids. Trimming at V came to 0 bases and at J to 7 bases, leaving 7 bases not matched to a gene. The CDR3 region is CASSEAHGGGENEQFF. The CDR3 DNA follows: TGTGCCAGCAGTGAAGCTCATGGCGGGGGGGAGAATGAGCAGTTCTTC.

V gene TRBV5-1 combines with J gene TRBJ2-5; the D gene is possibly TRBD2 (6 bases). The CDR3 contains 15 residues. The germline V gene has CDR1 SGHRS and CDR2 YFSETQ. With 1 base removed from V and 1 base from J, the gap between germline ends came to 11 bases. The CDR3 bases are TGCGCCAGCAGCTTGCTCGGCGGGGTCCAAGAGACCCAGTACTTC. It translates to CASSLLGGVQETQYF.

The V call is TRBV7-8, the J call TRBJ2-1, with 8 bases lining up with TRBD2. The CDR3 has 16 amino acids. Trimming cost V 1 base and J 8 bases; bases outside gene matches: 10. CDR1 is SGHVS, CDR2 FQNEAQ, per germline. The CDR3 DNA reads TGTGCCAGCAGCTTAGACGCGAGCGGGGGAAGGGATGAGCAGTTCTTC. It encodes CASSLDASGGRDEQFF. Full variable domain (missing parts from reference TRBV7-8 and TRBJ2-1): GAGVSQSPRYKVAKRGQDVALRCDPISGHVSLFWYQQALGQGPEFLTYFQNEAQLDKSGLPSDRFFAERPEGSVSTLKIQRTQQEDSAVYLCASSLDASGGRDEQFFGPGTRLTVL.

The chain is built from TRBV5-6 and TRBJ2-1; possibly TRBD2 for D (5 bases). Germline V lookup: CDR1 SGHDT, CDR2 YYEEEE. V was cut by 3 bases and J by 7 bases, with 20 bases left in between. This CDR3 comprises 16 residues. CDR3 loop: CASSSLQVKGGNEQFF. As DNA, the CDR3 is TGTGCCAGCAGCTCTTTGCAGGTCAAAGGCGGGAATGAGCAGTTCTTC.